This T cell receptor beta chain stems from a study of cytomegalovirus exposure and HLA in healthy donors. The PCR had 60 Vbeta and 13 Jbeta primers. Generated by immunoSEQ multiplex PCR, the TCRdb table keeps only in-frame clones and is missing some. Here the sample spans approximately 150,000 clones, around 80% being singletons. CDR1 and CDR2 from the germline V gene are SGHRS and YFSETQ. The CDR3 runs to 18 residues. Trimming cost V 4 bases and J 5 bases; bases outside gene matches: 15. What was sequenced was PBMCs. The sequence was collected from a man aged 35 to 55 in good health and CMV-seronegative. J is TRBJ2-5 and V is TRBV5-1, with 12 bases that match TRBD2. CDR3 residues: CASSPNPPSGGAGETQYF. The CDR3 DNA reads TGCGCCAGCAGCCCAAACCCTCCTAGCGGGGGGGCCGGGGAGACCCAGTACTTC.